These 12 T cell receptor beta chains originate from one sample sequenced in a study of somatic mutations in cytotoxic T cells in rheumatoid arthritis. Using immunoSEQ multiplex PCR, the repertoire was profiled, and TCRdb retains in-frame clones only, with some absent. The table lists approximately 17,000 clones, 78% of them singletons. The sequenced material came from CD8+ T cells sorted from blood. These receptors all stem from an adult with rheumatoid arthritis.

A single count supports this clone. The chain combines TRBV6-5 with TRBJ1-1, with 7 bases that match TRBD1. Germline CDR1 and CDR2: MNHEY and SVGAGI. The V and J ends lost 6 bases and 5 bases, in that order; junction bases with no gene match: 6. The CDR3 has 13 amino acids. The CDR3 loop reads CASSHRGGTEAFF. The DNA of the CDR3 is TGTGCCAGCAGCCACAGGGGAGGAACTGAAGCTTTCTTT.

This chain links TRBV7-9 with TRBJ1-2; D not resolved. This CDR3 is built from 12 residues. Germline-derived CDR1 and CDR2 are SEHNR and FQNEAQ (reference sequence). V lost 7 bases and J lost 1, with 7 bases in between. CDR3 amino acids: CASNLGNYGYTF. CDR3 coding DNA: TGTGCCAGCAATTTGGGTAACTATGGCTACACCTTC.

The chain uses TRBV19 and TRBJ2-4; maybe TRBD1 (6 bases). This CDR3 has 17 amino acids. V lost 2 bases and J 0 bases, leaving 14 bases between the germline ends. CDR1 is LNHDA and CDR2 is SQIVND in the germline V gene (reference sequence). The CDR3 protein is CASSIPSTGIAKNIQYF. CDR3 nucleotide sequence: TGTGCCAGTAGTATACCGAGTACAGGGATAGCCAAAAACATTCAGTACTTC.

The V gene is TRBV5-1, the J gene TRBJ2-1; 10 bases match TRBD1. This CDR3 spans 15 amino acids. From germline, CDR1 is SGHRS and CDR2 YFSETQ. Trimming took 1 base from V and 8 from J; bases not matched to a gene: 6. The CDR3 reads CASSLWDRGGDEQFF. The CDR3 nucleotides are TGCGCCAGCAGCTTGTGGGACAGGGGAGGCGATGAGCAGTTCTTC.

This clone showed up just a few times. The chain combines TRBV27 with TRBJ2-3; no reliable D call. Looked up from germline, CDR1 is MNHEY and CDR2 is SMNVEV (reference sequence). Trimming left V 7 bases short and J 0 bases short, with 8 bases between. This CDR3 is 13 amino acids long. This chain's CDR3 is CASTVTSTDTQYF. CDR3 nucleotides: TGTGCCAGCACGGTTACTAGCACAGATACGCAGTATTTT.

This clone has a handful of counts. This rearrangement joins TRBV19 to TRBJ2-7; D remains ambiguous. The CDR3 extends over 16 amino acids. Deletions cut 2 bases from V and 4 bases from J, with 18 bases between. Looked up from germline, CDR1 is LNHDA and CDR2 is SQIVND (reference sequence). CDR3 in DNA: TGTGCCAGTAGTATATCATATCCCCCTGACTGGTACGAGCAGTACTTC. It yields the protein CASSISYPPDWYEQYF.

The chain uses TRBV5-6 and TRBJ2-7, with 10 bases identical to TRBD1. The germline gives CDR1 SGHDT, CDR2 YYEEEE. V trimming: 4 bases; J trimming: 6 bases; junction bases outside the gene matches: 13. The CDR3 covers 16 residues. In DNA, the CDR3 is TGTGCCAGCAGCAACGACGACAGGGGGCTATTAGGCGAGCAGTACTTC. Protein: CASSNDDRGLLGEQYF.

CDR3 bases: TGTGCCAGCAGCTTATATAGACGGCAAGAGACCCAGTACTTC. It translates to CASSLYRRQETQYF. V and J are TRBV11-2 and TRBJ2-5; no firm D call. V was pared by 2 bases and J by 2 bases, with 9 bases between. Looked up from germline, CDR1 is SGHAT and CDR2 is FQNNGV. The CDR3 totals 14 residues.

The chain recombines TRBV27 with TRBJ1-1; D remains unclear. Trimming took 4 bases from V and 1 from J, leaving 4 bases between them. CDR3 size: 12 residues. Germline V gene lookup returns CDR1 MNHEY and CDR2 SMNVEV (reference sequence). CDR3 in amino acids: CASSSENTEAFF. The CDR3 DNA is TGTGCCAGCAGTTCAGAGAACACTGAAGCTTTCTTT.

The chain couples TRBV29-1 to TRBJ1-2; 9 bases line up with TRBD1. The CDR3 spans 13 residues. V lost 6 bases and J lost 10; bases outside the gene matches: 12. Per germline, CDR1 SQVTM and CDR2 ANQGSEA. The CDR3 DNA is TGCAGCGTCGTGGCGGTGGGGACAGGGTACTACACCTTC. Translation: CSVVAVGTGYYTF.

This clone was observed a few times. The J gene is TRBJ2-7, the V gene TRBV9; tentatively, D is TRBD1 or TRBD2 (5 bases each). The CDR3 runs to 14 residues. V lost 0 bases to trimming and J lost 1 base, with 8 bases between them. From germline, CDR1 is SGDLS and CDR2 YYNGEE. Here the CDR3 DNA reads TGTGCCAGCAGCGTAGATGGGGGTTCCTACGAGCAGTACTTC. Amino acid sequence: CASSVDGGSYEQYF.

The V call is TRBV14, the J call TRBJ1-1; unclear D gene. Germline V gene data show CDR1 as SGHDN and CDR2 as FVKESK. V was clipped by 2 bases and J by 3 bases, with 10 bases between them. This CDR3 spans 14 amino acids. CDR3 loop: CASSQTATYTEAFF. The CDR3 bases are TGTGCCAGCAGCCAAACAGCAACCTACACTGAAGCTTTCTTT.